The clone carrying this T cell receptor (beta chain) was observed once. A read error may produce the germline difference seen at one junction end. Measured with immunoSEQ multiplex PCR; TCRdb has only the in-frame clones, and not every one. The table has tens of thousands of clones, around 90% seen once. The data were obtained in a study of T cell changes during pregnancy in multiple sclerosis. CDR1 is SSHAT and CDR2 is FNYEAQ in the germline V gene (reference sequence). This CDR3 region has 14 residues. The sample was CD4+ T cells from peripheral blood mononuclear cells, taken in the first trimester of pregnancy. This sequence originates from a female donor in good health, enrolled as a control in a pregnancy study. The V and J genes are TRBV7-7 and TRBJ2-3; 10 positions agree with TRBD2. CDR3 nucleotides: TGTGCTAGCAGCTTAGCGGGGGGAATGGATACGCAGTATTTT. Its protein is CASSLAGGMDTQYF.